This T cell receptor beta chain derives from a study of T cell responses to AZD1222 COVID-19 vaccine. Overall study: Researchers grouped second doses given at about 4 or about 12 weeks into one pool.

Sequenced by immunoSEQ multiplex PCR; TCRdb stores in-frame clones only, minus some. The sample holds under 85,000 clones; about 88% are singletons and the top ten take 11%. Comments on this clone: Its target is unknown.

Germline-derived CDR1 and CDR2 are LGHDT and YNNKEL (reference sequence). V lost 6 bases, J lost 5 bases, and 13 bases lay in between. The CDR3 loop spans 13 amino acids. Study findings and constraints: Baseline seropositivity characterized only a handful of AZD1222 recipients.

Here the sequenced sample was peripheral blood, taken on day 0 of AZD1222 vaccination. This rearrangement joins TRBV3-1 (or the pseudogene TRBV3-2) to TRBJ2-5; D is possibly TRBD1 or TRBD2 (5 bases each). This TCR derives from an adult in good health. The DNA of the CDR3 is TGTGCCAGCAGGACCGTCGAGGGGGAGACCCAGTACTTC. This encodes CASRTVEGETQYF.